The 6 T cell receptor beta chains presented below share a single source sample, sequenced in a study of cytomegalovirus exposure and HLA in healthy donors. The PCR was carried out with 60 Vbeta primers and 13 Jbeta primers. Measured with immunoSEQ multiplex PCR; TCRdb has only the in-frame clones, and not every one. The repertoire holds over 150,000 clones, with more than 70% as singletons. Sequencing was performed on PBMCs. The receptors stem from a male donor in good health and CMV-seronegative.

The rearrangement links TRBV4-1 to TRBJ2-1; perhaps TRBD1 as D (6 bases). V lost 5 bases and J 0 bases, leaving 11 bases between the germline ends. Germline V gives CDR1 MGHRA, CDR2 YSYEKL. The CDR3 length is 15 residues. The CDR3 nucleotides are TGCGCCAGCAGCGCAAACAGGGACTCCTACAATGAGCAGTTCTTC. Translation: CASSANRDSYNEQFF.

This chain links TRBV7-9 with TRBJ1-4; D might be TRBD1 (5 bases). Trimming took 7 bases from V and 1 from J, leaving 7 bases between them. The CDR3 has 13 residues. Germline V gene lookup returns CDR1 SEHNR and CDR2 FQNEAQ (reference sequence). In nucleotides, the CDR3 is TGTGCCAGCAAAAGGGGAACTAATGAAAAACTGTTTTTT. Encoded protein: CASKRGTNEKLFF.

The chain couples TRBV19 to TRBJ2-7; 9 bases agree with TRBD1. Germline V gives CDR1 LNHDA, CDR2 SQIVND (reference sequence). The CDR3 spans 15 residues. V was clipped by 1 base and J by 5 bases; unmatched bases: 6. The DNA of the CDR3 is TGTGCCAGTAGTATAGGGTCGGGACAGGGAGACGAGCAGTACTTC. Amino acids: CASSIGSGQGDEQYF.

V and J are TRBV5-6 and TRBJ2-4; the D gene is possibly TRBD2 (6 bases). Germline assignment: CDR1 SGHDT and CDR2 YYEEEE. The CDR3 totals 13 residues. With 2 bases removed from V and 7 bases from J, the gap between germline ends came to 10 bases. In nucleotides, the CDR3 is TGTGCCAGCAGCTTTCCGGGGAGGAACATTCAGTACTTC. This encodes CASSFPGRNIQYF.

CDR3 nucleotides: TGTGCCAGCAGCGAACGGGGGGCGGGCACAGATACGCAGTATTTT. It specifies CASSERGAGTDTQYF. The V gene is TRBV5-6, the J gene TRBJ2-3, with TRBD2 as a possible D gene (7 bases). CDR1 SGHDT and CDR2 YYEEEE come from the germline V gene. Trimming removed 4 bases at V and 1 base at J, with 13 bases between. This CDR3 region has 15 residues.

V is TRBV4-3 and J is TRBJ2-1, with TRBD1 identical over 10 bases. Per germline, CDR1 LGHNA and CDR2 YSLEER. This CDR3 is 18 amino acids long. Germline trimming cut 4 bases from V and 6 bases from J; bases unmatched to any gene: 15. CDR3: CASSLTGTGAIISNEQFF. CDR3 DNA sequence: TGCGCCAGCAGCCTCACCGGGACAGGGGCTATTATTTCCAATGAGCAGTTCTTC.